The sequence of this T cell receptor beta chain was determined in a study of PD-1 blockade in classical Hodgkin lymphoma. General observations from the study: The diversity seen at baseline in complete responders resembled that of newly diagnosed patients. Diversity in CD4+ TCRs, unlike that measured in CD8+ TCRs, had risen significantly by C4D1.

After autologous stem cell transplantation all patients relapsed, and prior brentuximab vedotin exposure differed between cohorts. Researchers used magnetic negative selection to pull out pure CD4+ T cells from thawed PBMCs. Worth noting for this clone: Antigen unknown. The junction and the germline gene differ at one end; a read error may be behind it. Other DNA sequences in this specimen translate into the identical CDR3.

Assay used: immunoSEQ multiplex PCR; TCRdb lists only in-frame clones, some missing. The table has 10,000 to 15,000 clones, under 90% seen once; the top ten hold 0.5% to 0.65%. The CDR3 contains 14 residues. From germline, CDR1 is SGHRS and CDR2 YFSETQ. The material was CD4+ T cells from blood, obtained at baseline. The gene calls are TRBV5-1 and TRBJ2-3; D remains ambiguous. This receptor was obtained from a human donor with classical Hodgkin lymphoma. CDR3 coding DNA: TGCGCCAGCAGCATCAACAGCTTCACAGATACACAGTATTTT. Encoded protein: CASSINSFTDTQYF. Complete variable domain (other parts from reference TRBV5-1 and TRBJ2-3): KAGVTQTPRYLIKTRGQQVTLSCSPISGHRSVSWYQQTPGQGLQFLFEYFSETQRNKGNFPGRFSGRQFSNSRSEMNVSTLELGDSALYLCASSINSFTDTQYFGPGTRLTVL.